This T cell receptor beta chain was sequenced in a study of T cells in Graves' hyperthyroidism and ophthalmopathy. Many counts were recorded for this clonotype. RNA transcripts yielded amplified TCR beta CDR3 regions. A first-round RT-PCR of the TCR CDR3 used the HTBI primer set. Each CDR3 protein gets one entry after TCRdb re-called the multiplex PCR reads with MiXCR. The repertoire holds approximately 870,000 distinct CDR3 sequences, with 38% as singletons. The sample consisted of blood. The receptor was isolated from a man aged 18 to 35 with Graves' hyperthyroidism.

CDR3 sequence: CASSQVGTGGSYEQYF. CDR3 nucleotides: TGTGCCAGCAGCCAAGTCGGGACAGGGGGCTCCTACGAGCAGTACTTC. The genes are TRBV4-2 and TRBJ2-7, with 11 bases aligning to TRBD1. CDR3 size: 16 residues. Germline values: CDR1 LGHNA, CDR2 YNFKEQ. V trimming: 1 base; J trimming: 0 bases; junction bases outside the gene matches: 2.